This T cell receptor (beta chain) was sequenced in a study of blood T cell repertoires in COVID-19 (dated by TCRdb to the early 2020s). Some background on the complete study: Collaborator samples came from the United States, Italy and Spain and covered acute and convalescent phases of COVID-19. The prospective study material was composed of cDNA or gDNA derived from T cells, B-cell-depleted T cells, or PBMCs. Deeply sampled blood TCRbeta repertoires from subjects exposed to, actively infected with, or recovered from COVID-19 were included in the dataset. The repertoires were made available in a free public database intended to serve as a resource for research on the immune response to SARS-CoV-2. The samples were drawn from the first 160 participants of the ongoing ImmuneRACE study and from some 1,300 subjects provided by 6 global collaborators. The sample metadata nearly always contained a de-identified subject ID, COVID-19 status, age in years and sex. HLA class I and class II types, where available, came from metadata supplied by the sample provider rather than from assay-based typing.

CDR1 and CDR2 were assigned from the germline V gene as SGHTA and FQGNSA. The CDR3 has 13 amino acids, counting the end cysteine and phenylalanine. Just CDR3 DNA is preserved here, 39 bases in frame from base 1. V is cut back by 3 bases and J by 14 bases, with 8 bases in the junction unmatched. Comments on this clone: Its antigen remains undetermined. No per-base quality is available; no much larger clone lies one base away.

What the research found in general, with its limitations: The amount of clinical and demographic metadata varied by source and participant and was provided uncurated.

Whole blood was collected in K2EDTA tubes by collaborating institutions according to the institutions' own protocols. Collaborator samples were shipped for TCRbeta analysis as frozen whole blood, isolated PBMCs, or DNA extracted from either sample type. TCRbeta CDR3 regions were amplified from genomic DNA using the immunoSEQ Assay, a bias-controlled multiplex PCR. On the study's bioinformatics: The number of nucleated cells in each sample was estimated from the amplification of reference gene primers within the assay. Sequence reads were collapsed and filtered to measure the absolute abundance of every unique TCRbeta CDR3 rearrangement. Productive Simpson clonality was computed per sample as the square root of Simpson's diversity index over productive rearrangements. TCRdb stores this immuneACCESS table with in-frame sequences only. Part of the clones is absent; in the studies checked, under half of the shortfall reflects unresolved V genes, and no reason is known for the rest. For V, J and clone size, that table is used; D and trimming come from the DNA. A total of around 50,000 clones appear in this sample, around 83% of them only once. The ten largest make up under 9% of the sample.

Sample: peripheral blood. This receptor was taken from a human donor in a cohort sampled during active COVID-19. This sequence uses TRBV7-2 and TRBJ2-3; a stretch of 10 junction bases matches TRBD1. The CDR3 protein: CASSFNGQGGLYF. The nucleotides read TGTGCCAGCAGCTTTAACGGACAGGGGGGACTGTATTTT.